The 6 T cell receptor beta chains below come from one sample, sequenced in a study of T cells in Graves' hyperthyroidism and ophthalmopathy. Researchers amplified the TCR beta CDR3 regions from RNA transcripts. Researchers ran a first-round RT-PCR on the TCR CDR3 using the HTBI primer set. TCRdb analysed the multiplex PCR reads with MiXCR anew, one entry per CDR3 protein. The sample lists hundreds of thousands of distinct CDR3 sequences, less than 25% seen once, with around 10% in the top ten. The sequenced material came from blood. These receptors originate from a woman between 25 and 40 years old with Graves' ophthalmopathy.

This clonotype was counted many times. The J gene is TRBJ1-1, the V gene TRBV27; TRBD1 matches 7 bases. Germline CDR1 reads MNHEY; CDR2 reads SMNVEV (reference sequence). Unmatched junction bases numbered 8, after V lost 8 bases and J lost 2 bases. The CDR3 consists of 14 residues. CDR3 nucleotide sequence: TGTGCCAGCTCCGCTCGGGACAGAAACACTGAAGCTTTCTTT. Protein sequence: CASSARDRNTEAFF.

CDR3 in amino acids: CASDPGLAGTDTQYF. The DNA of the CDR3 is TGTGCCAGCGACCCGGGACTAGCGGGGACAGATACGCAGTATTTT. The rearrangement joins TRBV6-2 or TRBV6-3 to TRBJ2-3; 13 positions agree with TRBD2. Germline V gene sequence: CDR1 MNHEY, CDR2 SVGEGT. The length of the CDR3 is 15 residues. With 8 bases clipped from V and 3 bases from J, the junction kept 5 bases outside the gene matches.

This chain links TRBV11-2 with TRBJ2-5, with D perhaps matching TRBD2 (6 bases). This CDR3 contains 16 residues. Per the germline V gene, CDR1 is SGHAT and CDR2 is FQNNGV. Trimming removed 6 bases from V and 5 bases from J, with 22 bases in between. In DNA form, the CDR3 reads TGTGCCAGCAGGCGACTAGGAGGAGGAGGAGGGGAGACCCAGTACTTC. It is translated as CASRRLGGGGGETQYF.

This clonotype was recorded at least ten times. V is TRBV6-1 and J is TRBJ1-2; no clear D. The CDR3 runs 14 residues. Looked up from germline, CDR1 is MNHNS and CDR2 is SASEGT. The V end was cut by 0 bases, the J end by 4 bases, with 9 bases between. This CDR3 is CASSEAEGSYGYTF. The CDR3 DNA is TGTGCCAGCAGTGAAGCGGAAGGATCCTATGGCTACACCTTC.

This rearrangement joins TRBV12-3 or TRBV12-4 to TRBJ2-7, with unresolved D. The CDR3 length is 11 residues. Between the trimmed V and J ends, which lost 8 bases and 0 bases, there was a span of 5 bases. DNA for the CDR3: TGTGCCAGCGCCGTCTCCTACGAGCAGTACTTC. Protein: CASAVSYEQYF.

This clonotype was found many times. The V call is TRBV19, the J call TRBJ1-5; 9 positions agree with TRBD1. The V segment lost 4 bases and the J segment 5 bases; nucleotides outside the gene matches: 3. CDR1 is LNHDA and CDR2 is SQIVND in the germline V gene (reference sequence). The CDR3 runs to 14 residues. CDR3 coding DNA: TGTGCCAGTAGTAGCACAGGGGGCGATCAGCCCCAGCATTTT. It translates to CASSSTGGDQPQHF. Filled out from reference TRBV19 and TRBJ1-5, the complete variable domain reads DGGITQSPKYLFRKEGQNVTLSCEQNLNHDAMYWYRQDPGQGLRLIYYSQIVNDFQKGDIAEGYSVSREKKESFPLTVTSAQKNPTAFYLCASSSTGGDQPQHFGDGTRLSIL.